A single sample is the source of the 32 T cell receptor beta chains below, sequenced in a study of PD-L1 blockade in urothelial cancer. The time point denotes: pretreatment peripheral blood. Measured with immunoSEQ multiplex PCR; TCRdb has only the in-frame clones, and not every one. Here the sample spans 30,000 to 40,000 clones, about 80% being singletons. This sample comprised PBMCs, obtained around atezolizumab (anti-PD-L1) treatment. The receptor set was obtained from a man in his 60s with urothelial cancer.

This chain joins TRBV7-3 and TRBJ2-5; a weak D match, TRBD2 (7 bases). CDR3 size: 13 residues. Germline CDR1 reads SGHTA; CDR2 reads FQGTGA. Trimming took 5 bases from V and 5 from J, leaving 12 bases between them. CDR3 region: CASSQGREETQYF. CDR3 nucleotides: TGTGCCAGCAGCCAGGGGCGGGAGGAGACCCAGTACTTC. The full variable domain, in which reference TRBV7-3 and TRBJ2-5 provide the parts outside the CDR3, is GAGVSQTPSNKVTEKGKYVELRCDPISGHTALYWYRQSLGQGPEFLIYFQGTGAADDSGLPNDRFFAVRPEGSVSTLKIQRTERGDSAVYLCASSQGREETQYFGPGTRLLVL.

The chain is built from TRBV6-5 and TRBJ1-2, with D maybe TRBD1 (5 bases). The V and J ends lost 3 bases and 2 bases respectively, with 7 bases between them. The CDR3 totals 13 residues. CDR1 MNHEY and CDR2 SVGAGI come from the germline V gene. DNA of the CDR3: TGTGCCAGCAGTTATCGACAGAACTATGGCTACACCTTC. Translation: CASSYRQNYGYTF.

This sequence joins TRBV11-3 and TRBJ2-1; 7 nucleotides match TRBD1. CDR1 and CDR2 (germline): SGHNT, YENEEA. CDR3 length: 14 amino acids. V lost 1 base and J lost 6; bases outside the gene matches: 3. The CDR3 DNA sequence: TGTGCCAGCAGCTTAGTTCGGGACAGCAATGAGCAGTTCTTC. Amino acid sequence: CASSLVRDSNEQFF.

V gene TRBV18 combines with J gene TRBJ2-7; D possibly corresponds to TRBD1 (5 bases). V lost 6 bases, J lost 3 bases, and 12 bases lay in between. CDR1 is KGHSH and CDR2 is LQKENI in the germline V gene. The CDR3 is 13 residues long. CDR3 sequence reads: CASSLGANYEQYF. The CDR3 bases are TGTGCCAGCTCCTTAGGGGCGAACTACGAGCAGTACTTC.

The CDR3 sequence is CASSRRALVNEKLFF. CDR3 DNA sequence: TGTGCCAGCAGCCGGCGGGCGCTAGTTAATGAAAAACTGTTTTTT. This sequence joins TRBV9 and TRBJ1-4; D remains ambiguous. Trimming took 4 bases from V and 4 from J, leaving 14 bases between them. In germline, CDR1 is SGDLS, CDR2 YYNGEE. This CDR3 comprises 15 residues.

The chain has TRBV18 and TRBJ1-4; TRBD1 aligns across 8 bases. This CDR3 spans 16 amino acids. Losses at the gene ends were 1 base for V and 5 bases for J; bases not matched to a gene: 6. Germline V CDR1 and CDR2: KGHSH, LQKENI. In DNA, the CDR3 is TGTGCCAGCTCACCACAGAGGACAGGGCTAAATGAAAAACTGTTTTTT. Its protein product is CASSPQRTGLNEKLFF. The full variable domain, with the rest looked up from reference TRBV18 and TRBJ1-4, is NAGVMQNPRHLVRRRGQEARLRCSPMKGHSHVYWYRQLPEEGLKFMVYLQKENIIDESGMPKERFSAEFPKEGPSILRIQQVVRGDSAAYFCASSPQRTGLNEKLFFGSGTQLSVL.

The chain couples TRBV18 to TRBJ2-1, with 9 positions matching TRBD2. CDR1 is KGHSH and CDR2 is LQKENI in the germline V gene. This CDR3 contains 16 residues. Germline trimming cut 3 bases from V and 4 bases from J; bases unmatched to any gene: 7. CDR3 sequence (DNA): TGTGCCAGCTCACCTGCGACTAGCGGCTTATACAATGAGCAGTTCTTC. It specifies CASSPATSGLYNEQFF.

The chain recombines TRBV6-4 with TRBJ2-1, with D possibly TRBD2 on 5 matching bases. The CDR3 extends over 14 amino acids. The ends were cut back, 3 bases at V and 10 bases at J, with 16 bases in the middle. Germline lookup yields CDR1 MRHNA and CDR2 SNTAGT. The chain's CDR3 is CASSEARAVGEQFF. In DNA, the CDR3 is TGTGCCAGCAGTGAGGCGAGGGCCGTAGGGGAGCAGTTCTTC.

This clone has only one observation. The chain combines TRBV5-1 with TRBJ2-1; the D gene is possibly TRBD2 (6 bases). Trimming shortened V by 0 bases and J by 7 bases, and 11 bases separated the two germline ends. The CDR3 totals 14 residues. Germline V gives CDR1 SGHRS, CDR2 YFSETQ. The CDR3 DNA follows: TGCGCCAGCAGCTTGGACCCTAGCGTAAATGAGCAGTTCTTC. Translation gives CASSLDPSVNEQFF.

This chain links TRBV28 with TRBJ2-1; 8 bases fit TRBD2. Per the germline V gene, CDR1 is MDHEN and CDR2 is SYDVKM. CDR3 length equals 13 residues. V shed 8 bases and J 7 bases; nucleotides not matched to a gene: 7. CDR3 amino acids: CASQRSGSNEQFF. CDR3 nucleotides: TGTGCCAGCCAGCGCAGCGGGAGTAATGAGCAGTTCTTC.

This clone showed up just a few times. The chain joins TRBV4-2 to TRBJ1-2, with TRBD1 as a possible D gene (6 bases). Trimming cost V 0 bases and J 8 bases, with 16 bases left between them. Germline assignment: CDR1 LGHNA and CDR2 YNFKEQ. The length of the CDR3 is 15 residues. The CDR3 DNA follows: TGTGCCAGCAGCCAAGAAACCGCGACAGGTCAGGGCTACACCTTC. Residues: CASSQETATGQGYTF.

The rearrangement joins TRBV7-8 to TRBJ1-1, with 9 bases matching TRBD1. Per germline, CDR1 SGHVS and CDR2 FQNEAQ. V gave up 4 bases and J gave up 4 bases; unmatched junction bases: 7. This CDR3 region has 15 residues. The CDR3 DNA sequence: TGTGCCAGCAGCTCGTTGACAGGGGGTGGCACTGAAGCTTTCTTT. Protein: CASSSLTGGGTEAFF.

This clone was found a few times. The V call is TRBV19, the J call TRBJ1-2; D uncertain. Trimming removed 7 bases at V and 1 base at J, with 13 bases between. The CDR3 extends over 14 amino acids. Germline values: CDR1 LNHDA, CDR2 SQIVND (reference sequence). Here the CDR3 reads CASKMGRNNYGYTF. The DNA for the CDR3 is TGTGCCAGTAAGATGGGGAGGAATAACTATGGCTACACCTTC.

The V and J genes are TRBV15 and TRBJ1-2; 7 bases line up with TRBD1. V lost 1 base, J lost 8 bases, and 13 bases stayed unmatched. This CDR3 is 16 amino acids long. The V gene's germline CDR1 is LNHNV and CDR2 YYDKDF (reference sequence). The CDR3 protein is CATSRAYRGAEGGYTF. In DNA, the CDR3 is TGTGCCACCAGCAGAGCGTACAGGGGTGCTGAAGGGGGCTACACCTTC.

CDR3 bases: TGCGCCAGCAGTGAGTCAGACCGGGGATTCACAGATACGCAGTATTTT. Its translation is CASSESDRGFTDTQYF. The chain has TRBV10-2 and TRBJ2-3, with TRBD2 as a possible D gene (5 bases). In germline, CDR1 is WSHSY, CDR2 SAAADI. The CDR3 is made up of 16 amino acids. Trimming removed 0 bases at V and 2 bases at J, with 12 bases between.

This chain uses TRBV2 with TRBJ2-7, with 12 bases aligning to TRBD2. The CDR3 loop spans 13 amino acids. V gave up 1 base and J gave up 10 bases; unmatched junction bases: 2. CDR1 and CDR2 (germline): SNHLY, FYNNEI. The CDR3 loop reads CASSEEGLAGQYF. The CDR3 coding sequence is TGTGCCAGCAGTGAAGAGGGACTAGCGGGCCAGTACTTC.

Of note for this clone: At one end the junction does not follow the germline gene, possibly because of a read error. J is TRBJ2-7 and V is TRBV10-1; TRBD2 is a possible D gene (6 bases). Germline V gene lookup returns CDR1 WNHNN and CDR2 SYGVQD (reference sequence). The CDR3 is 16 residues long. This CDR3 is CASIEARRGCPYEQYF. The CDR3 nucleotides read TGCGCCAGCATTGAGGCCAGACGGGGGTGCCCCTACGAGCAGTACTTC.

The rearrangement links TRBV28 to TRBJ1-5; TRBD1 matches at 7 bases. Trimming removed 6 bases from V and 4 bases from J; junction bases left unmatched: 15. The CDR3 is 17 amino acids. The germline CDR1 and CDR2 sequences are MDHEN and SYDVKM. The CDR3 DNA sequence: TGTGCCAGCAGACCCCTGTTAGGGGGCCGGGGAAATCAGCCCCAGCATTTT. Protein: CASRPLLGGRGNQPQHF.

The gene calls are TRBV4-1 and TRBJ2-3; TRBD2 matches 10 bases. The germline V gene has CDR1 MGHRA and CDR2 YSYEKL. J was trimmed by 2 bases and V by 1 base; bases with no gene match: 6. This CDR3 has 17 residues. The CDR3, as DNA: TGCGCCAGCAGCCAAGCCGGGACTAGCGAAGACACAGATACGCAGTATTTT. Residues: CASSQAGTSEDTDTQYF.

The genes are TRBV28 and TRBJ1-5; D possibly corresponds to TRBD1 (6 bases). The V end lost 2 bases, the J end lost 7 bases, and 12 bases lay between the germline ends. This CDR3 comprises 14 residues. Germline assignment: CDR1 MDHEN and CDR2 SYDVKM. The CDR3 region is CASSLTGSRQPQHF. DNA of the CDR3: TGTGCCAGCAGTTTAACAGGGAGCAGACAGCCCCAGCATTTT.

This chain links TRBV2 with TRBJ1-2, with 7 bases identical to TRBD1. The junction had 11 bases not matched to a gene; V was cut back by 2 bases and J by 8 bases. This CDR3 comprises 15 residues. Germline CDR1 SNHLY, CDR2 FYNNEI. CDR3 nucleotides: TGTGCCAGCAGTGAACAACGGACAGGCGGCAGGGGCTACACCTTC. Translating it yields CASSEQRTGGRGYTF.

This clone appeared a single time. At one end, the junction sequence differs from germline, possibly due to a read error. The rearrangement links TRBV5-1 to TRBJ2-3; 14 nucleotides align to TRBD2. CDR1 is SGHRS, CDR2 YFSETQ, per germline. The CDR3 consists of 17 residues. CDR3 sequence (DNA): TGCGCCAGCAGGTTGGGACTAGCGGGAGCCGGCACAGATACGCAGTATTTT. It encodes CASRLGLAGAGTDTQYF.

The rearrangement uses TRBV6-1 and TRBJ2-1; the match to TRBD2 covers 9 bases. CDR3 length: 15 amino acids. J was trimmed by 7 bases and V by 0 bases; bases with no gene match: 4. Germline values: CDR1 MNHNS, CDR2 SASEGT. CDR3 protein: CASSEAGLAPNEQFF. CDR3 DNA: TGTGCCAGCAGTGAAGCGGGACTAGCCCCTAATGAGCAGTTCTTC.

The CDR3 bases are TGTGCCAGCATCCTTGGGGGAGGACAGGGCAATCAGCCCCAGCATTTT. Translated: CASILGGGQGNQPQHF. The chain uses TRBV28 and TRBJ1-5; 7 bases fit TRBD1. V lost 7 bases, J lost 2 bases, and 11 bases stayed unmatched. The CDR3 consists of 16 residues. Germline-derived CDR1 and CDR2 are MDHEN and SYDVKM.

The rearrangement uses TRBV2 and TRBJ1-5, with 7 bases matching TRBD1. Trimming cost V 4 bases and J 4 bases; bases outside gene matches: 4. The V gene's germline CDR1 is SNHLY and CDR2 FYNNEI. This CDR3 spans 14 amino acids. The CDR3 here is CASSGQGGNQPQHF. The DNA for the CDR3 is TGTGCCAGCAGTGGTCAGGGGGGTAATCAGCCCCAGCATTTT.

The rearrangement links TRBV2 to TRBJ1-1; D not resolved. CDR3 size: 13 residues. Trimming stripped 8 bases from V and 1 base from J, with 11 bases between. Germline V gene lookup returns CDR1 SNHLY and CDR2 FYNNEI. Here the CDR3 DNA reads TGTGCCAGCTGCCGGGGAACGAACACTGAAGCTTTCTTT. This translates into CASCRGTNTEAFF.

V is TRBV14 and J is TRBJ2-7, with D perhaps matching TRBD2 (6 bases). The CDR3 covers 14 residues. Trimming removed 7 bases at V and 3 bases at J, with 16 bases between. Germline CDR1 reads SGHDN; CDR2 reads FVKESK. Here the CDR3 DNA reads TGTGCCAGCAACGAGGGAGGAACCTACTACGAGCAGTACTTC. It translates to CASNEGGTYYEQYF.

This sequence joins TRBV7-2 and TRBJ1-5; 7 nucleotides line up with TRBD1. V trimming: 5 bases; J trimming: 4 bases; junction bases outside the gene matches: 8. The V gene's germline CDR1 is SGHTA and CDR2 FQGNSA. The CDR3 is 15 amino acids. CDR3 bases: TGTGCCAGCAGCCTCATTTCGACAGGGAATCAGCCCCAGCATTTT. Residues: CASSLISTGNQPQHF.

The chain uses TRBV5-1 and TRBJ2-2; D not certain. Between the trimmed V and J ends, which lost 4 bases and 3 bases, there was a span of 16 bases. This CDR3 contains 16 residues. Germline V gene sequence: CDR1 SGHRS, CDR2 YFSETQ. Here the CDR3 reads CASSPSAIADTGELFF. CDR3 DNA sequence: TGCGCCAGCAGCCCGTCCGCGATAGCCGACACCGGGGAGCTGTTTTTT.

This chain joins TRBV11-1 and TRBJ2-5, with 7 bases matching TRBD1. Germline trimming cut 2 bases from V and 0 bases from J; bases unmatched to any gene: 15. The CDR3 is 19 amino acids. CDR1 SGHAT and CDR2 FQDESV come from the germline V gene (reference sequence). The CDR3 here is CASSLWRVGTDQYQETQYF. In nucleotides, the CDR3 is TGTGCCAGCAGCTTATGGCGCGTGGGGACAGATCAGTACCAAGAGACCCAGTACTTC.

The rearrangement joins TRBV28 to TRBJ1-1; TRBD1 might be the D (5 bases). Germline values: CDR1 MDHEN, CDR2 SYDVKM. This CDR3 has 12 residues. The CDR3 loop reads CRTQGRSTEAFF. The DNA of the CDR3 is TGTCGGACCCAGGGTAGGAGCACTGAAGCTTTCTTT.

V and J are TRBV28 and TRBJ1-3; the D gene is possibly TRBD1 (6 bases). Germline V gene lookup returns CDR1 MDHEN and CDR2 SYDVKM. The CDR3 has 13 amino acids. Trimming left V 6 bases short and J 6 bases short, with 12 bases between. CDR3: CASRLQGENTIYF. For the CDR3, the DNA is TGTGCCAGCAGACTACAGGGTGAAAACACCATATATTTT.